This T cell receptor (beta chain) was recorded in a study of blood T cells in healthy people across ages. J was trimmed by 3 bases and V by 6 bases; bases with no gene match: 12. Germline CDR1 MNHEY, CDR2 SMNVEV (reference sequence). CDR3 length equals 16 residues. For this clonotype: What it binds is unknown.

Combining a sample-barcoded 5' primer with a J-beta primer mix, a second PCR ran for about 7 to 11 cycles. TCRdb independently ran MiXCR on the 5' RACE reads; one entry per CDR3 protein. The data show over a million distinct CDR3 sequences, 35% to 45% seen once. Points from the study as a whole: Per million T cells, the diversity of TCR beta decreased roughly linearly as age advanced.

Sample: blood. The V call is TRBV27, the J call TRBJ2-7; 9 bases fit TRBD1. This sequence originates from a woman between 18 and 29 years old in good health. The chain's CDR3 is CASSRFPGTGYYEQYF. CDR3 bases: TGTGCCAGCAGCCGGTTCCCCGGGACAGGGTACTACGAGCAGTACTTC.